This T cell receptor beta chain comes out of a study of blood T cell repertoires in COVID-19. The germline CDR1 and CDR2 sequences are SGHTA and FQGNSA. This CDR3 has 15 amino acids. The V and J ends lost 5 bases and 4 bases, in that order; junction bases with no gene match: 5. Per the original methods: Estimates of nucleated cell counts were drawn from the amplification of reference gene primers. Data came from immunoSEQ multiplex PCR; TCRdb stores just in-frame clones and leaves some out. For V, J and clone size, that table is used; D and trimming come from the DNA. Found here are around 170,000 clones, 90% to 95% of them singletons; the top ten hold approximately 0.5%.

Input material: peripheral blood. The source is a man over 45 with acute or convalescent COVID-19. This chain joins TRBV7-2 and TRBJ2-1; 10 bases match TRBD2. CDR3 DNA: TGTGCCAGCAGCCTACTAGCGGGAAGATACAATGAGCAGTTCTTC. This encodes CASSLLAGRYNEQFF.